The 24 T cell receptor beta chains reported below all come from one sample, sequenced in a study of graft-versus-host responses after intestinal transplantation. TCRdb keeps only in-frame clones here, not all; method: immunoSEQ multiplex PCR. This table holds 95,000 to 110,000 clones, 87% found once. For these TCRs, the target antigens are not known. The sample consisted of unstimulated CD4+ T cells sorted from spleen or lymph node cells, taken before transplant. These receptors all stem from a human donor who was the organ donor for an intestinal transplant.

V usage is TRBV5-4 and J usage is TRBJ2-3, with 10 nucleotides matching TRBD1. Germline loops: CDR1 SGHNT, CDR2 YYREEE (reference sequence). Trimming took 0 bases from V and 4 from J; bases not matched to a gene: 5. This CDR3 contains 16 residues. CDR3 bases: TGTGCCAGCAGCTTGGAGGGGACAGGGGCTGCAGATACGCAGTATTTT. It codes for CASSLEGTGAADTQYF. The full variable domain, rest sourced from reference TRBV5-4 and TRBJ2-3, is ETGVTQSPTHLIKTRGQQVTLRCSSQSGHNTVSWYQQALGQGPQFIFQYYREEENGRGNFPPRFSGLQFPNYSSELNVNALELDDSALYLCASSLEGTGAADTQYFGPGTRLTVL.

The chain employs TRBV5-8 and TRBJ1-6; no definite D call. Trimming shortened V by 4 bases and J by 1 base, and 12 bases separated the two germline ends. This CDR3 is built from 16 residues. Germline assignment: CDR1 SGHTS and CDR2 YDEGEE. The CDR3 loop reads CASSRLGMSYNSPLHF. CDR3 coding DNA: TGTGCCAGCAGCCGTCTAGGAATGTCCTATAATTCACCCCTCCACTTT.

This sequence joins TRBV2 and TRBJ2-4, with D possibly matching TRBD2 (6 bases). Deletions cut 9 bases from V and 0 bases from J, with 18 bases between. CDR3 length: 16 amino acids. Germline V gene lookup returns CDR1 SNHLY and CDR2 FYNNEI. CDR3 residues: CASTAEGNLAKNIQYF. In nucleotides, the CDR3 is TGTGCCAGTACTGCGGAGGGTAATCTAGCCAAAAACATTCAGTACTTC.

V gene TRBV28 combines with J gene TRBJ1-2, with D possibly being TRBD1 (6 bases). Trimming cost V 10 bases and J 3 bases, with 15 bases left between them. CDR1 is MDHEN and CDR2 is SYDVKM in the germline V gene. This CDR3 spans 13 amino acids. The CDR3 spells CATLTDSYYGYTF. CDR3 DNA: TGTGCCACCTTAACGGACAGCTACTATGGCTACACCTTC.

As to this clone: Other nucleotide sequences in the sample specify the same CDR3. The V call is TRBV12-5, the J call TRBJ1-5; no reliable D call. The germline V gene encodes CDR1 LGHNT and CDR2 FRNRAP. The CDR3 has 13 residues. The germline V and J ends were trimmed by 5 bases and 7 bases, with 12 bases remaining between them. The CDR3 spells CASGQSPRQPQHF. The CDR3 DNA follows: TGTGCTAGTGGTCAATCTCCCCGGCAGCCCCAGCATTTT.

CDR3 protein: CASRRDSYNEQFF. The CDR3 coding sequence is TGTGCCAGCAGGCGGGACTCCTACAATGAGCAGTTCTTC. V usage is TRBV6-5 and J usage is TRBJ2-1, with a possible D match to TRBD2 (6 bases). The germline gives CDR1 MNHEY, CDR2 SVGAGI. V shed 6 bases and J shed 0 bases, with 6 bases lying between them. This CDR3 region has 13 residues.

A few counts support this clone. The rearrangement links TRBV2 to TRBJ2-5; 13 positions match TRBD2. V lost 6 bases to trimming and J lost 2 bases; unmatched junction nucleotides: 6. Per germline, CDR1 SNHLY and CDR2 FYNNEI. CDR3 size: 16 residues. The chain's CDR3 is CASSYGTSGKQETQYF. The CDR3 nucleotides read TGTGCCAGCAGCTACGGGACTAGCGGGAAGCAAGAGACCCAGTACTTC.

Only one count was recorded for this clone. This chain connects TRBV5-5 to TRBJ1-6; tentatively, D is TRBD1 (5 bases). V was trimmed by 0 bases and J by 10 bases, leaving 14 bases between them. CDR3 size: 15 residues. Germline CDR1 is SGHKS and CDR2 is YYEKEE (reference sequence). CDR3: CASSLVSGAGSPLHF. CDR3 DNA: TGTGCCAGCAGCTTGGTATCGGGAGCAGGGTCACCCCTCCACTTT.

The chain links TRBV6-1 to TRBJ2-3; 10 bases match TRBD2. The ends lost 0 bases at V and 2 bases at J; junction bases unmatched: 5. This CDR3 has 17 amino acids. Germline V lookup: CDR1 MNHNS, CDR2 SASEGT. CDR3 coding DNA: TGTGCCAGCAGTGAAGCGCACCTAGCGGGGGTCACAGATACGCAGTATTTT. Protein sequence: CASSEAHLAGVTDTQYF.

V and J are TRBV5-1 and TRBJ2-7; D is unresolved. V lost 0 bases, J lost 2 bases, and 9 bases lay in between. The V gene's germline CDR1 is SGHRS and CDR2 YFSETQ. The CDR3 covers 14 residues. The CDR3 sequence: CASSLEARAYEQYF. The CDR3 bases are TGCGCCAGCAGCTTGGAGGCTCGGGCCTACGAGCAGTACTTC.

The J gene is TRBJ2-2, the V gene TRBV7-9, with TRBD2 identical over 12 bases. Germline-derived CDR1 and CDR2 are SEHNR and FQNEAQ (reference sequence). Germline trimming cut 6 bases from V and 0 bases from J; bases unmatched to any gene: 5. This CDR3 has 17 residues. The CDR3 region is CASSWTSGKTNTGELFF. CDR3 DNA: TGTGCCAGCAGTTGGACTAGCGGGAAGACGAACACCGGGGAGCTGTTTTTT.

The rearrangement joins TRBV6-6 to TRBJ2-5, with a weak D call TRBD1 (5 bases). V was cut by 8 bases and J by 1 base, with 17 bases left in between. Germline-derived CDR1 and CDR2 are MNHNY and SVGAGI (reference sequence). The CDR3 consists of 15 residues. DNA for the CDR3: TGTGCCAGCGGGTTAGGGGCAATTAGCCAAGAGACCCAGTACTTC. It is translated as CASGLGAISQETQYF.

About this clone: The junction departs from germline at one end; a sequencing error may be responsible. The chain combines TRBV7-2 with TRBJ2-1; TRBD1 matches at 7 bases. Germline values: CDR1 SGHTA, CDR2 FQGNSA. The CDR3 runs 16 residues. The CDR3 bases are TGTGCCAGCAGCTCAAACAGGGGCCCTTTGCTCAATGGGCAGTTCTTC. Translating gives CASSSNRGPLLNGQFF.

The rearrangement uses TRBV6-1 and TRBJ2-7; TRBD1 is a possible D gene (5 bases). There are 13 residues in the CDR3. The germline V gene has CDR1 MNHNS and CDR2 SASEGT. The germline V and J ends were trimmed by 7 bases and 5 bases, with 15 bases remaining between them. The CDR3 DNA sequence: TGTGCCAGCACGAAAAGCAGGGCCCACGAGCAGTACTTC. This encodes CASTKSRAHEQYF.

In DNA, the CDR3 is TGTGCCAGCAGCGCCGACAGGGGGCGAGGGAATTCACCCCTCCACTTT. Translating it yields CASSADRGRGNSPLHF. The chain employs TRBV9 and TRBJ1-6; TRBD1 matches at 10 bases. In germline, CDR1 is SGDLS, CDR2 YYNGEE. The CDR3 totals 16 residues. V dropped 3 bases and J dropped 7; count of bases not matched to a gene: 7.

The chain combines TRBV5-4 with TRBJ2-5; 7 bases agree with TRBD1. This CDR3 spans 14 amino acids. CDR1 is SGHNT, CDR2 YYREEE, per germline (reference sequence). J lost 1 base, V lost 4 bases, and 4 bases had no gene match. In DNA, the CDR3 is TGTGCCAGCAGCCCGGGACAGATCCAAGAGACCCAGTACTTC. Translating gives CASSPGQIQETQYF.

This chain joins TRBV5-4 and TRBJ2-5; unclear D gene. The CDR3 is 13 amino acids. Germline V gene sequence: CDR1 SGHNT, CDR2 YYREEE (reference sequence). Trimming shortened V by 2 bases and J by 3 bases, and 8 bases separated the two germline ends. CDR3 residues: CASSLMWEETQYF. The CDR3 nucleotides read TGTGCCAGCAGCTTAATGTGGGAAGAGACCCAGTACTTC.

The gene calls are TRBV6-1 and TRBJ1-2; the D gene is possibly TRBD1 (6 bases). Germline assignment: CDR1 MNHNS and CDR2 SASEGT. The CDR3 is 13 residues long. V was clipped by 5 bases and J by 2 bases, with 9 bases between them. The CDR3 sequence: CASSNRVNYGYTF. CDR3 coding DNA: TGTGCCAGCAGTAACAGGGTCAACTATGGCTACACCTTC.

The V call is TRBV10-3, the J call TRBJ2-3; 7 bases match TRBD1. This CDR3 spans 14 amino acids. Losses at the gene ends were 2 bases for V and 1 base for J; bases not matched to a gene: 0. Germline lookup yields CDR1 ENHRY and CDR2 SYGVKD. The CDR3 reads CAISEGQGTDTQYF. The CDR3 DNA reads as TGTGCCATCAGTGAGGGACAGGGCACAGATACGCAGTATTTT.

For this clone: At the DNA level, this CDR3 is encoded by other sequences in the same sample as well. The gene calls are TRBV20-1 and TRBJ1-1; D is ambiguous. CDR1 is DFQATT, CDR2 SNEGSKA, per germline (reference sequence). V was cut by 0 bases and J by 1 base, with 0 bases left in between. CDR3 length: 11 residues. The CDR3 spells CSARENTEAFF. The CDR3 bases are TGCAGTGCTAGAGAGAACACTGAAGCTTTCTTT.

This clone showed up just a few times. The chain combines TRBV10-3 with TRBJ1-2; D not resolved. The CDR3 is made up of 13 amino acids. Germline V gene lookup returns CDR1 ENHRY and CDR2 SYGVKD. Deletions cut 3 bases from V and 3 bases from J, with 8 bases between. CDR3 sequence (DNA): TGTGCCATCAGTGATGATCCGGACTATGGCTACACCTTC. Translated, it gives CAISDDPDYGYTF.

The chain combines TRBV11-3 with TRBJ2-2; TRBD2 matches at 12 bases. There are 20 residues in the CDR3. V gave up 5 bases and J gave up 3 bases; unmatched junction bases: 16. Per germline, CDR1 SGHNT and CDR2 YENEEA. CDR3 in DNA: TGTGCCAGCAGCAACCCGACTAGCGGGAGATCGGGGGCAGACACCGGGGAGCTGTTTTTT. The encoded protein is CASSNPTSGRSGADTGELFF. Based on the CDR3 plus reference TRBV11-3 and TRBJ2-2, the full variable domain is EAGVVQSPRYKIIEKKQPVAFWCNPISGHNTLYWYLQNLGQGPELLIRYENEEAVDDSQLPKDRFSAERLKGVDSTLKIQPAELGDSAVYLCASSNPTSGRSGADTGELFFGEGSRLTVL.

The J gene is TRBJ2-7, the V gene TRBV27, with 8 nucleotides matching TRBD1. J gave up 5 bases and V 0 bases, and 3 bases lay outside the gene matches. The CDR3 length is 14 residues. Germline V gene sequence: CDR1 MNHEY, CDR2 SMNVEV (reference sequence). The CDR3 here is CASSLSRGLNEQYF. The CDR3, as DNA: TGTGCCAGCAGTTTATCCAGGGGGCTTAACGAGCAGTACTTC.

The chain uses TRBV10-1 and TRBJ2-7; 8 bases are a match to TRBD2. This CDR3 contains 15 residues. Germline V gene sequence: CDR1 WNHNN, CDR2 SYGVQD (reference sequence). V trimming: 0 bases; J trimming: 0 bases; junction bases outside the gene matches: 1. The CDR3 bases are TGCGCCAGCAGTGAGTCGGCGGGAGGCTCCTACGAGCAGTACTTC. Its translation: CASSESAGGSYEQYF.